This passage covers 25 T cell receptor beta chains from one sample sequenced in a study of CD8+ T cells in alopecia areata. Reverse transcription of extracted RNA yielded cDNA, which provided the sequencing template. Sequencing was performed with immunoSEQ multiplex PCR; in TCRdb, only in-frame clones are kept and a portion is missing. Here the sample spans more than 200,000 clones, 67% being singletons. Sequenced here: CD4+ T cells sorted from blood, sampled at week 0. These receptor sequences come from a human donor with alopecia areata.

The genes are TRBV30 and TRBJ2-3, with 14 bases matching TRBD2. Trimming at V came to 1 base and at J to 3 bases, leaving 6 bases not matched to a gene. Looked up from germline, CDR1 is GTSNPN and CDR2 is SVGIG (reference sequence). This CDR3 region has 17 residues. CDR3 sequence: CAWSGGLAGGGTDTQYF. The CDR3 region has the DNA TGTGCCTGGAGTGGCGGACTAGCGGGGGGTGGAACAGATACGCAGTATTTT.

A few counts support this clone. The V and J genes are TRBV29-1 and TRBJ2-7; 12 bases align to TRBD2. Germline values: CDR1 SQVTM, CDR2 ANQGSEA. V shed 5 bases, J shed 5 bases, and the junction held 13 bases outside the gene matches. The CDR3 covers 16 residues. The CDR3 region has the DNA TGCAGCGTTTATACCCCACGACTAGCGGGGGCCGACGAGCAGTACTTC. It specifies CSVYTPRLAGADEQYF.

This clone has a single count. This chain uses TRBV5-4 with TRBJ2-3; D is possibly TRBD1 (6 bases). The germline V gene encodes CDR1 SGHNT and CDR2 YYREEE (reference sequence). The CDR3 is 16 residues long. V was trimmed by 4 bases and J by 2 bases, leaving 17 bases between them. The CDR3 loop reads CASSLGQRTSTDTQYF. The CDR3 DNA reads TGTGCCAGCAGCCTCGGACAGCGGACTTCCACAGATACGCAGTATTTT. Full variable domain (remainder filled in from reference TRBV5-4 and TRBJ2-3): ETGVTQSPTHLIKTRGQQVTLRCSSQSGHNTVSWYQQALGQGPQFIFQYYREEENGRGNFPPRFSGLQFPNYSSELNVNALELDDSALYLCASSLGQRTSTDTQYFGPGTRLTVL.

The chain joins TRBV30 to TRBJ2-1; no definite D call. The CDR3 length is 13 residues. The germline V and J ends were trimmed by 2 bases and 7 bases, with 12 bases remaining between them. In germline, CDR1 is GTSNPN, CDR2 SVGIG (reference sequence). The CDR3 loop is CAWSSQVGNEQFF. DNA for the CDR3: TGTGCCTGGAGTTCCCAGGTAGGGAATGAGCAGTTCTTC.

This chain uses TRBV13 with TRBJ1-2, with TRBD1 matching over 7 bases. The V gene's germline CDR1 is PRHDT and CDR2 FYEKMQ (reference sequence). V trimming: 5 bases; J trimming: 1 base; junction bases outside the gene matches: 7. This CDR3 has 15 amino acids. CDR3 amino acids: CASSPPGQINYGYTF. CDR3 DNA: TGTGCCAGCAGCCCCCCGGGACAGATTAACTATGGCTACACCTTC.

CDR3 DNA: TGTGCCTGGAGTCACGGGGAAATACAGCCCCAGCATTTT. It codes for CAWSHGEIQPQHF. J is TRBJ1-5 and V is TRBV30; no definite D call. The germline CDR1 and CDR2 sequences are GTSNPN and SVGIG (reference sequence). V lost 2 bases and J 7 bases, leaving 12 bases between the germline ends. This CDR3 is 13 amino acids long. Together with reference TRBV30 and TRBJ1-5, the CDR3 gives the full variable domain: SQTIHQWPATLVQPVGSPLSLECTVEGTSNPNLYWYRQAAGRGLQLLFYSVGIGQISSEVPQNLSASRPQDRQFILSSKKLLLSDSGFYLCAWSHGEIQPQHFGDGTRLSIL.

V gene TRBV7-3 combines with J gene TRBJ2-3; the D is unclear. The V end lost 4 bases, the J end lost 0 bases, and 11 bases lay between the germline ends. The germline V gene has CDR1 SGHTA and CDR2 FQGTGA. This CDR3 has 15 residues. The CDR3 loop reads CASSSSALSTDTQYF. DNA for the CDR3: TGTGCCAGCAGCTCATCAGCCCTCAGCACAGATACGCAGTATTTT.

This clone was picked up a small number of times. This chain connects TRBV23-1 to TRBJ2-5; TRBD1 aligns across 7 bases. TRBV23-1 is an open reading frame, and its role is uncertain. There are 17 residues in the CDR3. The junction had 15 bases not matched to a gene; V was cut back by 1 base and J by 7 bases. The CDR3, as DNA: TGCGCCAGCAGTCAATTCCTGGGACAGCTCTCTTATGTGACCCAGTACTTC. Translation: CASSQFLGQLSYVTQYF.

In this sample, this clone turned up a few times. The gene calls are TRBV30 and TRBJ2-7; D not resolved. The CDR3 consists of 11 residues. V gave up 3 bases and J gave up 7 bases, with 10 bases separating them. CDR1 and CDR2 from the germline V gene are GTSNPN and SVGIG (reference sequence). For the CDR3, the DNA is TGTGCCTGGAGGATATGGAGAGAGCAGTACTTC. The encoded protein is CAWRIWREQYF.

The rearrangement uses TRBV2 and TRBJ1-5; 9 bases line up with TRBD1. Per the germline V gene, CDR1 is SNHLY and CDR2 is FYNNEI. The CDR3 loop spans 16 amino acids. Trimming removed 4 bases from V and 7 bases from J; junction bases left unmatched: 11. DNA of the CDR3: TGTGCCAGCAGTGGAACAGGGGGCTCGGTCAGCCAGCCCCAGCATTTT. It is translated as CASSGTGGSVSQPQHF.

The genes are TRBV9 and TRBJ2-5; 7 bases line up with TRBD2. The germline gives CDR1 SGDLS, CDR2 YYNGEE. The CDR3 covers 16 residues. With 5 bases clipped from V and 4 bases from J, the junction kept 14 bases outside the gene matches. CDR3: CASSVMRGIRGETQYF. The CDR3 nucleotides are TGTGCCAGCAGTGTTATGCGGGGGATTAGGGGAGAGACCCAGTACTTC.

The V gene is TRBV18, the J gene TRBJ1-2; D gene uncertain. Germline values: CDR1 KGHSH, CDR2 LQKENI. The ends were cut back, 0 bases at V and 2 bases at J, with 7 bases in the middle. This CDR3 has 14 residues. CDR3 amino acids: CASSPPIRNYGYTF. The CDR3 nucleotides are TGTGCCAGCTCACCACCGATTCGGAACTATGGCTACACCTTC.

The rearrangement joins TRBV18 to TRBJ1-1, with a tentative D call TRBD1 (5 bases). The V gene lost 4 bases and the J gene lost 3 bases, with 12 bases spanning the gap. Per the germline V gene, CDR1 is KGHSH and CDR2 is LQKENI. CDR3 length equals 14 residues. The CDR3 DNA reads TGTGCCAGCTCACAGATGGGGACGGACACTGAAGCTTTCTTT. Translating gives CASSQMGTDTEAFF.

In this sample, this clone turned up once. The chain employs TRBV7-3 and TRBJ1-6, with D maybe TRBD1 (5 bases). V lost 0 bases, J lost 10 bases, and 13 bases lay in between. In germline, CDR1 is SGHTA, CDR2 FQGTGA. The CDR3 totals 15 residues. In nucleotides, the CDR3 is TGTGCCAGCAGCTTAACAGGCAGGGACGAGTCACCCCTCCACTTT. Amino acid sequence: CASSLTGRDESPLHF.

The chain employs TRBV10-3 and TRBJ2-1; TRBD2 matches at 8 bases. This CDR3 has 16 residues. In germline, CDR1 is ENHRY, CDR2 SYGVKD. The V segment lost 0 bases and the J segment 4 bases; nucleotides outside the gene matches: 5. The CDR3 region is CAISESSGGGYNEQFF. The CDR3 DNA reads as TGTGCCATCAGTGAGTCGAGCGGGGGCGGTTACAATGAGCAGTTCTTC.

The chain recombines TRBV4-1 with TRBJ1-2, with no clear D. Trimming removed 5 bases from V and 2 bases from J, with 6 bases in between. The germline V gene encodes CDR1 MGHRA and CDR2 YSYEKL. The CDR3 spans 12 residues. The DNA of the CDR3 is TGCGCCAGCAGCAGAGAGAACTATGGCTACACCTTC. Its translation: CASSRENYGYTF.

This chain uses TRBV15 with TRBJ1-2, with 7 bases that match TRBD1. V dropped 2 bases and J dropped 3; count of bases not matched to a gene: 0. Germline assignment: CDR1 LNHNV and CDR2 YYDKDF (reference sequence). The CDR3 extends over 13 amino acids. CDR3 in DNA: TGTGCCACCAGCAGACAGGGGGACTATGGCTACACCTTC. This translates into CATSRQGDYGYTF.

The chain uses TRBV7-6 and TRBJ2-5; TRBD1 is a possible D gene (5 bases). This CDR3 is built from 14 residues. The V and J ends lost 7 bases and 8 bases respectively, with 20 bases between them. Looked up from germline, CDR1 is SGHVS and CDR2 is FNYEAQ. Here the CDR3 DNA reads TGTGCCAGCATCAGTCAGGGCCGTTCTGGCACCCAGTACTTC. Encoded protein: CASISQGRSGTQYF.

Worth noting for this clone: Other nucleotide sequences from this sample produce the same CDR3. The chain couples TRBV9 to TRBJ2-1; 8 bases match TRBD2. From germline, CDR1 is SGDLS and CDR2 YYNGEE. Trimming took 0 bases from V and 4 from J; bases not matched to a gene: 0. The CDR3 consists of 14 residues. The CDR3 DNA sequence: TGTGCCAGCAGCGTAGCTAGCGGGTACAATGAGCAGTTCTTC. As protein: CASSVASGYNEQFF.

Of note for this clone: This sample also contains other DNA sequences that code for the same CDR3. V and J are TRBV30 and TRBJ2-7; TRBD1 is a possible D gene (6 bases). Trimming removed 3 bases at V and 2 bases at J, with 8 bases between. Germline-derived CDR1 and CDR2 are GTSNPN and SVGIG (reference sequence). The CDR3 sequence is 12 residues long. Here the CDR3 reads CAWRTGTYEQYF. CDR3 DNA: TGTGCCTGGAGAACAGGGACCTACGAGCAGTACTTC.

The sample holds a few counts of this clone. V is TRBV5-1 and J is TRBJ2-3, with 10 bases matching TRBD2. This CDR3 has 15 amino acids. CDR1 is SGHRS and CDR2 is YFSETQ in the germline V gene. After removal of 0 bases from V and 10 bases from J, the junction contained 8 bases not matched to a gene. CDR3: CASSLGSSGGAAQYF. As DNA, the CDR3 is TGCGCCAGCAGCTTGGGATCCAGCGGGGGGGCTGCGCAGTATTTT.

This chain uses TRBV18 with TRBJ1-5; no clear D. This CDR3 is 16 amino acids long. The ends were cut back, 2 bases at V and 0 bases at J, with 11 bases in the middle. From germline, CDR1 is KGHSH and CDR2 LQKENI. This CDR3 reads CASSPRQESSNQPQHF. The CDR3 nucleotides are TGTGCCAGCTCACCAAGGCAGGAGAGTAGCAATCAGCCCCAGCATTTT. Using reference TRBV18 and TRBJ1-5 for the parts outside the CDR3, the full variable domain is NAGVMQNPRHLVRRRGQEARLRCSPMKGHSHVYWYRQLPEEGLKFMVYLQKENIIDESGMPKERFSAEFPKEGPSILRIQQVVRGDSAAYFCASSPRQESSNQPQHFGDGTRLSIL.

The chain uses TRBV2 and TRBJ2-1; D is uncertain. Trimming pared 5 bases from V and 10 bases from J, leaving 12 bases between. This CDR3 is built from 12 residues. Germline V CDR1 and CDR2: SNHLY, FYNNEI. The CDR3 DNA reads TGTGCCAGCAGTCCCTCTCCACTCGAGCAGTTCTTC. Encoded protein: CASSPSPLEQFF.

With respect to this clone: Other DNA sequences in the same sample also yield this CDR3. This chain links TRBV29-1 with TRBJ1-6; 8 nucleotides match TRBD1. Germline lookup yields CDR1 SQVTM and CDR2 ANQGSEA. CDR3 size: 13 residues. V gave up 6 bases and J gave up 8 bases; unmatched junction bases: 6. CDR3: CSVGGTGDSPLHF. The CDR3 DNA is TGCAGCGTGGGTGGGACAGGAGATTCACCCCTCCACTTT.

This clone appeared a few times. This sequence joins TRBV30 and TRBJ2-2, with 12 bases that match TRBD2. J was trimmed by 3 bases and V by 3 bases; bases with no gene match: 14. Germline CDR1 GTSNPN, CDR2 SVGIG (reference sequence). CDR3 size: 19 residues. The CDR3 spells CAWRPKLGLAGSDTGELFF. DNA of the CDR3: TGTGCCTGGAGACCCAAACTCGGACTAGCGGGGTCGGACACCGGGGAGCTGTTTTTT. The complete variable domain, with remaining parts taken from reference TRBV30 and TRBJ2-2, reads SQTIHQWPATLVQPVGSPLSLECTVEGTSNPNLYWYRQAAGRGLQLLFYSVGIGQISSEVPQNLSASRPQDRQFILSSKKLLLSDSGFYLCAWRPKLGLAGSDTGELFFGEGSRLTVL.